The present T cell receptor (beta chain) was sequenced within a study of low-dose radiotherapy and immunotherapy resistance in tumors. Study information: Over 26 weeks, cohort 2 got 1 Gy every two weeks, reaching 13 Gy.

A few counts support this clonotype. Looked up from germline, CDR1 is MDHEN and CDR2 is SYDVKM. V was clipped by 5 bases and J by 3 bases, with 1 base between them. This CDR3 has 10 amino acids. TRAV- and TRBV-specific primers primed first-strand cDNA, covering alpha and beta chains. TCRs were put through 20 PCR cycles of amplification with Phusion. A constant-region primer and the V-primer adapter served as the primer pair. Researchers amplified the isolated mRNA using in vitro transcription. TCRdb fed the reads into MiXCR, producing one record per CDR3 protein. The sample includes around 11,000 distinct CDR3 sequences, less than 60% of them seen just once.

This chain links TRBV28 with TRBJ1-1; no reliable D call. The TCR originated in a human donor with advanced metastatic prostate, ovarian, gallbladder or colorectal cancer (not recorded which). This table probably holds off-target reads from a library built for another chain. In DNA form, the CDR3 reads TGTGCCAGCAGTGACACTGAAGCTTTCTTT. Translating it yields CASSDTEAFF.